The sequence of this T cell receptor beta chain was determined in a study of blood T cells in healthy people across ages. Using a J-beta primer mix together with a sample-barcoded 5' primer, a second PCR was run for roughly 6 to 12 cycles. TCRdb ran MiXCR on the 5' RACE reads and lists one entry per CDR3 protein. The repertoire holds some 800,000 distinct CDR3 sequences, 20% to 30% seen once, with approximately 3.7% in the top ten. These records were also assigned to another study, of T cells of mothers and their children.

The source is a boy younger than 18 in good health. Material: blood.

CDR3 sequence (DNA): TGTGCCAGCAGTCCCGTGGGGGGGCCTCCAGAGACCCAGTACTTC. Its protein is CASSPVGGPPETQYF. This chain connects TRBV28 to TRBJ2-5; perhaps TRBD2 as D (7 bases). The CDR3 contains 15 residues. Trimming removed 5 bases at V and 4 bases at J, with 17 bases between. Germline V CDR1 and CDR2: MDHEN, SYDVKM.